Detailed here is one T cell receptor (beta chain). This sample was taken from a study of CD8 T cells in Susac syndrome. Random hexamers were used to reverse transcribe an amount of 0.5 to 1 ug RNA. MiXCR, run by TCRdb on the immunoSEQ multiplex PCR reads, gives a single entry per CDR3 protein. Of some 150,000 distinct CDR3 sequences in the sample, around 94% were seen once. The germline V gene encodes CDR1 SNHLY and CDR2 FYNNEI. This CDR3 is built from 15 residues. Trimming shortened V by 7 bases and J by 4 bases, and 14 bases separated the two germline ends. This receptor was identified in a human donor in good health. The genes are TRBV2 and TRBJ2-6, with D unresolved. The sequencing sample was made of CD4+ T cells from PBMCs. CDR3 amino acids: CASNRPKDGANVLTF. The CDR3, as DNA: TGTGCCAGCAACCGCCCTAAGGACGGGGCCAACGTCCTGACTTTC. Combining the CDR3 with reference TRBV2 and TRBJ2-6 gives the whole variable domain EPEVTQTPSHQVTQMGQEVILRCVPISNHLYFYWYRQILGQKVEFLVSFYNNEISEKSEIFDDQFSVERPDGSNFTLKIRSTKLEDSAMYFCASNRPKDGANVLTFGAGSRLTVL.